This passage covers 15 T cell receptor beta chains from one sample sequenced in a study of identical twins. A single record per CDR3 protein comes from TCRdb applying MiXCR to the 5' RACE reads. In the table there are under 800,000 distinct CDR3 sequences, about 20% of which are singletons. These data are also associated with another study on T cells expressing NK-cell markers.

Sample: PBMCs. The receptors shown here come from a woman younger than 30 in good health.

This clonotype occurred a few times. The chain carries TRBV7-2 and TRBJ2-4, with D unclear. V dropped 1 base and J dropped 0 bases, with 7 bases sitting between them. Germline V gene data show CDR1 as SGHTA and CDR2 as FQGNSA. The CDR3 loop spans 15 amino acids. The CDR3 here is CASSLERVAKNIQYF. CDR3 DNA sequence: TGTGCCAGCAGCTTAGAGCGTGTAGCCAAAAACATTCAGTACTTC.

The CDR3 sequence: CASSRLLDTEAFF. The CDR3 DNA sequence: TGTGCCAGTAGCCGTCTTCTGGACACTGAAGCTTTCTTT. This rearrangement joins TRBV19 to TRBJ1-1, with unresolved D. The V end lost 6 bases, the J end lost 3 bases, and 11 bases lay between the germline ends. The CDR3 loop spans 13 amino acids. CDR1 is LNHDA and CDR2 is SQIVND in the germline V gene (reference sequence).

The sample holds a few counts of this clonotype. The chain has TRBV20-1 and TRBJ1-1, with TRBD1 matching 7 bases. Looked up from germline, CDR1 is DFQATT and CDR2 is SNEGSKA (reference sequence). The CDR3 runs 14 residues. Trimming at V came to 6 bases and at J to 2 bases, leaving 9 bases not matched to a gene. The CDR3 here is CSAALGTANTEAFF. The CDR3 DNA reads TGCAGTGCGGCCTTGGGGACAGCTAACACTGAAGCTTTCTTT.

Only a few counts were recorded for this clonotype. The chain uses TRBV7-9 and TRBJ2-4; D call uncertain. Germline values: CDR1 SEHNR, CDR2 FQNEAQ (reference sequence). The CDR3 length is 17 residues. V was pared by 4 bases and J by 3 bases, with 19 bases between. The CDR3: CASSSKDRGGFKNIQYF. CDR3 in DNA: TGTGCCAGCAGCTCTAAGGACCGCGGCGGTTTCAAAAACATTCAGTACTTC.

This clonotype has just a few counts. The rearrangement joins TRBV7-9 to TRBJ1-1; weak D call: TRBD1 (5 bases). Trimming pared 5 bases from V and 0 bases from J, leaving 16 bases between. Germline V gene data show CDR1 as SEHNR and CDR2 as FQNEAQ (reference sequence). The CDR3 loop spans 16 amino acids. CDR3 DNA: TGTGCCAGCAGCCGCGGGGGACCTAACATGAACACTGAAGCTTTCTTT. Its protein is CASSRGGPNMNTEAFF.

V is TRBV12-3 or TRBV12-4 and J is TRBJ2-7; maybe TRBD2 (6 bases). This CDR3 comprises 17 residues. Trimming removed 5 bases from V and 2 bases from J, with 22 bases in between. DNA of the CDR3: TGTGCCAGCAGTCGGACTGCCGGGAGACGAGCCACCTACGAGCAGTACTTC. It is translated as CASSRTAGRRATYEQYF.

This clonotype came up a few times. The chain links TRBV15 to TRBJ2-3, with 11 bases lining up with TRBD2. The germline gives CDR1 LNHNV, CDR2 YYDKDF (reference sequence). The V and J ends lost 11 bases and 5 bases, in that order; junction bases with no gene match: 6. This CDR3 is 13 amino acids long. The DNA for the CDR3 is TGTGCCGCCGGGACTAGCGGAAGAGATACGCAGTATTTT. This translates into CAAGTSGRDTQYF.

This clonotype was observed a handful of times. V usage is TRBV5-1 and J usage is TRBJ2-2; D not certain. This CDR3 has 11 residues. The germline gives CDR1 SGHRS, CDR2 YFSETQ. V lost 0 bases to trimming and J lost 10 bases, with 4 bases between them. The CDR3 nucleotides read TGCGCCAGCAGCTTGGCGGTGGAGCTGTTTTTT. As protein: CASSLAVELFF.

This clonotype was picked up a small number of times. The J gene is TRBJ2-1, the V gene TRBV7-2, with 10 bases matching TRBD2. Germline-derived CDR1 and CDR2 are SGHTA and FQGNSA. This CDR3 contains 15 residues. The junction had 9 bases not matched to a gene; V was cut back by 1 base and J by 12 bases. CDR3 nucleotide sequence: TGTGCCAGCAGCTTAGAGCGGGAGGGGTTGTGGGGGCAGTTCTTC. Protein: CASSLEREGLWGQFF. The whole variable domain, remainder taken from reference TRBV7-2 and TRBJ2-1, is GAGVSQSPSNKVTEKGKDVELRCDPISGHTALYWYRQSLGQGLEFLIYFQGNSAPDKSGLPSDRFSAERTGGSVSTLTIQRTQQEDSAVYLCASSLEREGLWGQFFGPGTRLTVL.

This clonotype appeared many times. The genes are TRBV7-3 and TRBJ2-3; 8 nucleotides agree with TRBD1. Unmatched junction bases numbered 9, after V lost 4 bases and J lost 12 bases. The CDR3 is 13 amino acids. Germline V lookup: CDR1 SGHTA, CDR2 FQGTGA. CDR3 sequence reads: CASSSNRDRRQYF. CDR3 DNA sequence: TGTGCCAGCAGCTCCAACCGGGACAGGAGACAGTATTTT. Combining the CDR3 with reference TRBV7-3 and TRBJ2-3 gives the whole variable domain GAGVSQTPSNKVTEKGKYVELRCDPISGHTALYWYRQSLGQGPEFLIYFQGTGAADDSGLPNDRFFAVRPEGSVSTLKIQRTERGDSAVYLCASSSNRDRRQYFGPGTRLTVL.

The table lists this clonotype with a few counts. J is TRBJ1-4 and V is TRBV12-3 or TRBV12-4; D is unclear. Trimming left V 6 bases short and J 4 bases short, with 12 bases between. The CDR3 length is 14 residues. CDR3 DNA: TGTGCCAGCAGAACCTCGGGTGTTAATGAAAAACTGTTTTTT. Translation gives CASRTSGVNEKLFF.

This chain links TRBV29-1 with TRBJ1-2; no definite D call. CDR3 length: 12 amino acids. Germline values: CDR1 SQVTM, CDR2 ANQGSEA. The V and J ends lost 7 bases and 0 bases respectively, with 9 bases between them. CDR3 region: CSGSLANYGYTF. In DNA, the CDR3 is TGCAGCGGCTCATTAGCTAACTATGGCTACACCTTC.

This clonotype occurred a few times. The J gene is TRBJ2-3, the V gene TRBV20-1; 8 bases align to TRBD2. CDR3 length: 15 amino acids. CDR1 DFQATT and CDR2 SNEGSKA come from the germline V gene (reference sequence). Germline trimming cut 3 bases from V and 0 bases from J; bases unmatched to any gene: 5. The CDR3 here is CSARTGGASTDTQYF. CDR3 nucleotides: TGCAGTGCTAGGACGGGGGGGGCCAGCACAGATACGCAGTATTTT.

A few counts support this clonotype. This chain links TRBV5-1 with TRBJ2-7; 9 bases agree with TRBD1. The CDR3 is 15 amino acids. The germline V gene has CDR1 SGHRS and CDR2 YFSETQ. V was clipped by 5 bases and J by 1 base; unmatched bases: 7. The CDR3 sequence: CASRAYRGLSYEQYF. As DNA, the CDR3 is TGCGCCAGCAGGGCTTACAGGGGGCTTTCCTACGAGCAGTACTTC.

The chain uses TRBV9 and TRBJ2-1; TRBD2 matches at 8 bases. V shed 0 bases, J shed 5 bases, and the junction held 4 bases outside the gene matches. The CDR3 is 15 residues long. Germline V gene data show CDR1 as SGDLS and CDR2 as YYNGEE. The CDR3 sequence is CASSVAGGLNNEQFF. The CDR3 DNA sequence: TGTGCCAGCAGCGTAGCGGGAGGGCTAAACAATGAGCAGTTCTTC.